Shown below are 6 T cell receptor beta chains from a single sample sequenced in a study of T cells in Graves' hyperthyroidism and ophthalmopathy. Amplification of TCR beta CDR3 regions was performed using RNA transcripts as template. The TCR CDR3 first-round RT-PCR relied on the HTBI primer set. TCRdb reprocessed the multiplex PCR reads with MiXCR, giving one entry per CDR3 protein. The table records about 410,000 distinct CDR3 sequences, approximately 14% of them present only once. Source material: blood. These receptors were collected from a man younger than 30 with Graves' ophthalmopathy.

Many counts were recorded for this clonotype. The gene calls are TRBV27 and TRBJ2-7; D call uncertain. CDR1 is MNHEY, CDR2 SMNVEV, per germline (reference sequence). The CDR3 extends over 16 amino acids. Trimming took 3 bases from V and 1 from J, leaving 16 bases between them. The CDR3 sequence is CASSFAAGESSYEQYF. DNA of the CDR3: TGTGCCAGCAGTTTTGCGGCTGGGGAATCTTCCTACGAGCAGTACTTC.

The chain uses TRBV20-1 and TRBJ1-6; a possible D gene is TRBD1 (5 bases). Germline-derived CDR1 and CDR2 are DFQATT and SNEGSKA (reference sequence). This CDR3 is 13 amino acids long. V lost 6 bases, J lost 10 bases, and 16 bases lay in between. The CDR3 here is CSARDSGGSPLHF. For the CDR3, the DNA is TGCAGTGCCAGGGACTCCGGGGGGTCACCCCTCCACTTT.

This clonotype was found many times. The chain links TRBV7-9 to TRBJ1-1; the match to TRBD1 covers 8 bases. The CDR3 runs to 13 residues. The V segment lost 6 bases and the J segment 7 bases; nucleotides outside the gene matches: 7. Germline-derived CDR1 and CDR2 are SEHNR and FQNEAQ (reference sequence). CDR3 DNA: TGTGCCAGCAGAGTTCAGGGGGCCGGTGAAGCTTTCTTT. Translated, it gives CASRVQGAGEAFF.

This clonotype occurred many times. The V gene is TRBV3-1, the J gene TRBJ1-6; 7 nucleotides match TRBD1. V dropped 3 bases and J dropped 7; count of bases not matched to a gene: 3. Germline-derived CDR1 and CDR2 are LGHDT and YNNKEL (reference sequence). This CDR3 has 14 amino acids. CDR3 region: CASSQGTENSPLHF. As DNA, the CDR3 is TGTGCCAGCAGCCAGGGGACAGAGAATTCACCCCTCCACTTT.

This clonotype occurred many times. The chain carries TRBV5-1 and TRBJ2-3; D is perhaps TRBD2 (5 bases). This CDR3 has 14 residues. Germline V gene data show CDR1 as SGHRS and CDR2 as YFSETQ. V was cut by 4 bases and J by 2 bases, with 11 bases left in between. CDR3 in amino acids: CASSARADTDTQYF. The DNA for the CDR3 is TGCGCCAGCAGCGCGCGGGCGGACACAGATACGCAGTATTTT. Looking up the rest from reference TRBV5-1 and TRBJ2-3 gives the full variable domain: KAGVTQTPRYLIKTRGQQVTLSCSPISGHRSVSWYQQTPGQGLQFLFEYFSETQRNKGNFPGRFSGRQFSNSRSEMNVSTLELGDSALYLCASSARADTDTQYFGPGTRLTVL.

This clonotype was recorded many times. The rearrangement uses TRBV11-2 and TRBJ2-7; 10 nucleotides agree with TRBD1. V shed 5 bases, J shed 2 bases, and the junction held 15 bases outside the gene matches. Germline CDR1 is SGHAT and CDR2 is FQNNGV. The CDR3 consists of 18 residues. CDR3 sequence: CASSPLQRGQGIPYEQYF. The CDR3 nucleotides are TGTGCCAGCAGCCCCCTTCAAAGGGGACAGGGGATTCCCTACGAGCAGTACTTC. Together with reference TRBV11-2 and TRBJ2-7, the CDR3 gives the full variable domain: EAGVAQSPRYKIIEKRQSVAFWCNPISGHATLYWYQQILGQGPKLLIQFQNNGVVDDSQLPKDRFSAERLKGVDSTLKIQPAKLEDSAVYLCASSPLQRGQGIPYEQYFGPGTRLTVT.